This T cell receptor (beta chain) comes out of a study of T-cell reconstitution after alpha-beta-depleted transplantation in children. The table lists this clonotype with many counts. What it binds is unknown. V was cut by 3 bases and J by 3 bases, with 12 bases left in between. CDR1 is LGHNA, CDR2 YSLEER, per germline. This CDR3 spans 14 amino acids. Unique molecular identifiers were incorporated during preparation of the TCRbeta library. One entry per CDR3 protein results from TCRdb running MiXCR on the PCR reads. There are approximately 32,000 distinct CDR3 sequences in the sample; around 7% occur only once, and 25% to 35% lies in the top ten. General study findings and limits: Day-60 TCRbeta diversity that was high in some patients was derived from surviving recipient T cells and thymic progenitors. One year after transplant, T-cell counts and diversity came mostly from newly produced T cells. Several hundred rapidly expanded clones from non-depleted graft cells reportedly supplied alpha-beta T cells about two months post-transplant.

This clonotype was sampled from a child younger than two who had a stem cell transplant for acute myeloid leukemia, so the T cells may come from the graft donor. The sample in question was peripheral blood, obtained 60 days after TCRalphabeta/CD19-depleted stem cell transplant. The V and J genes are TRBV4-3 and TRBJ2-7; D not certain. DNA of the CDR3: TGCGCCAGCAGCCAGAACATTGATGGCTACGAGCAGTACTTC. This sequence encodes CASSQNIDGYEQYF.